The clone carrying this T cell receptor beta chain was recorded once. TCRdb keeps only in-frame clones here, not all; method: immunoSEQ multiplex PCR. This table holds roughly 180,000 clones, roughly 84% found once. Participant age was about 18 to 100 years, and participants resided in about two dozen US areas. This record belongs to a study of blood T cell repertoires in COVID-19. This CDR3 has 16 residues. V was cut by 1 base and J by 2 bases, with 12 bases left in between. Germline CDR1 LGHDT, CDR2 YNNKEL (reference sequence). This receptor was taken from a man aged 55 to 70 who had recovered from COVID-19. The chain joins TRBV3-1 (or the pseudogene TRBV3-2) to TRBJ1-3, with a possible D match to TRBD1 (5 bases). What was sequenced was PBMCs or T cells enriched from blood (not recorded which). The CDR3 nucleotides read TGTGCCAGCAGCCAAGCGTCTTCAGGGCCTGGAAACACCATATATTTT. It specifies CASSQASSGPGNTIYF.